This section outlines one T cell receptor (beta chain) sequence together with its context. The specificity of this receptor is unknown. There are no base qualities to consult, and no much larger clone falls within one base. The sample belongs to a study of T cell responses to AZD1222 COVID-19 vaccine (dated by TCRdb to about 2021). General notes on the study: AZD1222 recipients whose second dose came at about 4 weeks and those whose second dose came at about 12 weeks were combined into one group, since spike-specific TCR depth and breadth did not differ between the two schedules. TCR sequencing covered about 230 trial participants: about 210 given two doses of AZD1222 and 26 given two doses of MenACWY control vaccine. Enrollment into the trials was organized by age into subgroups of 18-55, 56-69 and 70-plus years, and those subgroups contained roughly 140, 27 and 60 TCR-sequenced participants, respectively.

The time point label, as the study defines it: baseline before first vaccination. Vaccinee samples were obtained from the UK trials COV001 and COV002, which included a single-blind randomized controlled phase 2/3 trial of AZD1222 (ChAdOx1 nCoV-19) in healthy adults. For TCRbeta chain sequencing, PBMC samples were collected from trial participants at day 0 and at day 28 after the second dose. Overall results and qualifications from the work: The vaccine-associated CD4 TCRs covered the entire spike protein, and the dominant responses fell in regions 160-218 and 743-854. Conclusions about previously exposed vaccinees were limited because only six AZD1222 recipients were SARS-CoV-2 seropositive at baseline. Most participants were white British and females outnumbered males, and the authors suggested that clonal diversity may have been underestimated. After two AZD1222 doses, both the breadth and the depth of spike-specific TCRs were significantly higher than at day 0 and than in MenACWY recipients. Reportedly, almost half of the unique spike-specific TCRs recognized epitopes lying outside the regions that are mutated in the B.1.351 and B.1.1.7 variants. The 56-69-year group was small, and its depth increase did not reach significance, likely because of low power. Because no samples from the day 14 peak response were available, repertoires could be characterized only after the peak T cell response.

The CDR3 regions of human TCRbeta chains were subjected to immunosequencing. The original methods were these. Repertoire TCRs were matched against a reference library of SARS-CoV-2-specific TCRs generated with the MIRA antigen-specificity platform. Breadth was defined as the fraction of unique TCRs that were SARS-CoV-2-associated. Depth was defined as the fraction of total T cells that were SARS-CoV-2-associated. Using the MIRA data, every spike-specific TCR was mapped to the spike region that the TCR reacted to and assigned to either a CD4 or a CD8 class. Log10-transformed breadth and depth values were compared by one-way ANOVA with Sidak's multiple comparisons tests. The clones in this table, taken by TCRdb from immuneACCESS, are in-frame only. Not every clone is retained; where verified, under half of the shortfall comes from an unresolved V gene, and the cause of the rest is unknown. The DNA gave D and trimming, while V, J and clone size come from that table. This sample holds some 96,000 clones; 88% were observed only once. Roughly 2% of the sample is held by the ten biggest clonotypes.

The sample here was peripheral blood, taken on day 0 of AZD1222 vaccination. The receptor was derived from an adult in good health.

The CDR3 region has the sequence CSARGGNEQFF. The DNA reads TGCAGTGCTAGAGGGGGGAATGAGCAGTTCTTC. This chain joins TRBV20-1 to TRBJ2-1; the D gene is possibly TRBD1 or TRBD2, with 5 bases matching each. The germline V gene (reference sequence) gives CDR1 as DFQATT and CDR2 as SNEGSKA. V and J are truncated by 1 base and 7 bases respectively, leaving an intervening sequence of 5 bases. The CDR3 contains 11 residues, cysteine and phenylalanine counted. CDR3 DNA only is kept here, 33 bases in frame from base 1.